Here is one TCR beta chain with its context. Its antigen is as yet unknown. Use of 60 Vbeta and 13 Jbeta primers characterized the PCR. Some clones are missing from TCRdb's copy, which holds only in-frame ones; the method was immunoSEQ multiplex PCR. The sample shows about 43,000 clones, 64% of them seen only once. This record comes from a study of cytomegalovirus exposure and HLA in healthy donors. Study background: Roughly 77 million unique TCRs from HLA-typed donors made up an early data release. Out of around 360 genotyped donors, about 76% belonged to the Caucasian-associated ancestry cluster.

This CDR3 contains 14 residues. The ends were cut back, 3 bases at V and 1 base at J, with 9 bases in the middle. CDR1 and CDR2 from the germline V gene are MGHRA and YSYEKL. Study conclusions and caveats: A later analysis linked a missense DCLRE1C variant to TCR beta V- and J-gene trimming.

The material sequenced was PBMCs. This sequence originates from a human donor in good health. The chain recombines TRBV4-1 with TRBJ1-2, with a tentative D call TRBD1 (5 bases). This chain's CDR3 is CASSQEQGNYGYTF. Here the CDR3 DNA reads TGCGCCAGCAGCCAGGAGCAGGGTAACTATGGCTACACCTTC.